This record covers a single T cell receptor (beta chain). Its antigen remains unknown. Patients had blood sampled at baseline and again on cycle 4 day 1 and cycle 7 day 1. The assay was immunoSEQ multiplex PCR, and TCRdb's table has in-frame clones only and misses some. The sample contains just over 95,000 clones, approximately 85% of which appear only once. This entry belongs to a study of OX40 agonist ivuxolimab in advanced cancers. Study information: Head and neck, renal cell, melanoma or hepatocellular carcinoma were the cancers that dose-escalation patients had. Three patients got partial responses; one had hepatocellular carcinoma and two had cutaneous melanoma.

The CDR3 covers 15 residues. Trimming pared 2 bases from V and 1 base from J, leaving 12 bases between. Germline CDR1 and CDR2: SGHRS and YFSETQ. The study, taken as a whole, reports: Normalized expansion of T-cell clones was also low for some nonresponders.

Sequences were derived from CD4+ or CD8+ T cells sorted from blood, sampled in a trial of the OX40 agonist ivuxolimab. This chain joins TRBV5-1 and TRBJ1-1; weak D call: TRBD1 (5 bases). The sequence was collected from an adult with an advanced solid tumor such as melanoma, head and neck, liver or kidney cancer. CDR3 bases: TGCGCCAGCAGCTTTGGCGACAGAGCGAACACTGAAGCTTTCTTT. Translation: CASSFGDRANTEAFF. Filled out from reference TRBV5-1 and TRBJ1-1, the complete variable domain reads KAGVTQTPRYLIKTRGQQVTLSCSPISGHRSVSWYQQTPGQGLQFLFEYFSETQRNKGNFPGRFSGRQFSNSRSEMNVSTLELGDSALYLCASSFGDRANTEAFFGQGTRLTVV.